The text below deals with one T cell receptor beta chain. As processed by the authors: How many nucleated cells were present was estimated from reference gene primer amplification. Assay: immunoSEQ multiplex PCR; the TCRdb copy retains only in-frame clones and omits some. The V and J calls and the clone size are those of that table, but D and trimming were determined from the DNA. Of nearly 25,000 clones listed, 75% to 90% were seen once; the top ten hold approximately 8.4%. The sample belongs to a study of blood T cell repertoires in COVID-19. Study-level background: T cells, B-cell-depleted T cells, or PBMCs supplied cDNA or gDNA.

The V gene end was trimmed by 1 base and the J gene end by 4 bases; junction bases not matched to a gene: 8. Per germline, CDR1 SGHTA and CDR2 FQGNSA. The CDR3 consists of 16 residues. Sequenced sample: peripheral blood. The clonotype originates from a human donor in a cohort sampled during active COVID-19. The chain employs TRBV7-2 and TRBJ2-7; 9 bases fit TRBD1. Written as DNA, the CDR3 is TGTGCCAGCAGCTTAGACTCCGACAGGGGGGTGTACGAGCAGTACTTC. Protein: CASSLDSDRGVYEQYF.